This T cell receptor beta chain was profiled in a study of CD8+CD57+ T cells in acquired aplastic anemia. The wider study: Sorted CD4+ and CD8+ cells gave an average of approximately 3 ug of DNA.

The template for TCR beta VDJ and CDR3 sequence profiling was genomic DNA. TCRdb re-analysed the reads in MiXCR, keeping a single row per CDR3 protein. The sample contains hundreds of thousands of distinct CDR3 sequences, about 56% of which appear only once. Study-level results: Common to patients and controls were twenty-nine CD8+ CDR3 sequences. Statistical testing detected no significant gap in CD8+ Simpson's diversity between patients and controls.

Trimming took 2 bases from V and 1 from J, leaving 8 bases between them. Germline values: CDR1 LNHDA, CDR2 SQIVND (reference sequence). The CDR3 runs to 14 residues. In this sample, this clonotype turned up many times. Antigen: not known. The sample taken for sequencing was sorted CD4+, CD8+, or CD8+CD57+ T cells (not recorded which) from PBMCs. This TCR came from a human donor with severe aplastic anemia or a healthy control (not recorded which). The V gene is TRBV19, the J gene TRBJ2-5; D is unclear. CDR3 coding DNA: TGTGCCAGTAGTATAAGCGCCCTCCAAGAGACCCAGTACTTC. Translating gives CASSISALQETQYF. Complete variable domain (other parts from reference TRBV19 and TRBJ2-5): DGGITQSPKYLFRKEGQNVTLSCEQNLNHDAMYWYRQDPGQGLRLIYYSQIVNDFQKGDIAEGYSVSREKKESFPLTVTSAQKNPTAFYLCASSISALQETQYFGPGTRLLVL.